These T cell receptor beta chains were read from a single sample in a study of post-analysis software for immune sequencing data. TCRdb reanalysed the PCR reads using MiXCR and keeps one entry per CDR3 protein. The sample includes about 820,000 distinct CDR3 sequences, 53% of them seen just once. Sequencing input: blood. These receptors all come from a girl between 5 and 17 years old with multiple sclerosis. The CDR3 runs from the conserved cysteine through the conserved F or W. Clone size is shown for a subset of rows, as once, few, many or a class of expanded clone.

clone_size: .; j_call: TRBJ2-3; cdr3_length: 15; v_call: TRBV9; cdr3_aa: CASSVARTYTDTQYF
clone_size: .; j_call: TRBJ1-2; cdr3_length: 15; v_call: TRBV4-2; cdr3_aa: CASSLSGGVNYGYTF
clone_size: once; j_call: TRBJ2-7; cdr3_length: 17; v_call: TRBV7-6; cdr3_aa: CASSLVAAGQIHYEQYF
clone_size: .; j_call: TRBJ2-7; cdr3_length: 14; v_call: TRBV7-2; cdr3_aa: CASITSGRSGEQYF
clone_size: .; j_call: TRBJ1-5; cdr3_length: 16; v_call: TRBV12-3/TRBV12-4; cdr3_aa: CASSPGGTRRGQPQHF
clone_size: once; j_call: .; cdr3_length: 13; v_call: TRBV6-6; cdr3_aa: CASRTNPQETQYF
clone_size: .; j_call: TRBJ1-5; cdr3_length: 13; v_call: TRBV20-1; cdr3_aa: CSASGRERQPQHF
clone_size: .; j_call: TRBJ1-4; cdr3_length: 14; v_call: TRBV29-1; cdr3_aa: CSAYQGQGQEKLFF
clone_size: .; j_call: TRBJ2-7; cdr3_length: 16; v_call: TRBV7-6; cdr3_aa: CASSLASAGGQAEQYF
clone_size: .; j_call: TRBJ2-1; cdr3_length: 18; v_call: TRBV20-1; cdr3_aa: CSASRTSGRPSSYNEQFF